This entry lists 9 T cell receptor beta chains sequenced from one sample in a study of blood T cell repertoires in COVID-19 (TCRdb year 2020). The method was the immunoSEQ multiplex PCR assay. The clones in this table, taken by TCRdb from immuneACCESS, are in-frame only. Not every clone is retained; where verified, under half of the shortfall comes from an unresolved V gene, and the cause of the rest is unknown. The sample records approximately 450,000 clones, 75% to 90% of which are singletons. 0.95% to 1.2% of the sample comes from the top ten. The source material was PBMCs or T cells enriched from blood (not recorded which). The source is a man aged 25 to 45 who had recovered from COVID-19.

The chain carries TRBV28 and TRBJ2-1, with TRBD1 matching 7 bases. In germline, CDR1 is MDHEN, CDR2 SYDVKM. The trim removed 6 bases at V and 4 bases at J, leaving 9 bases unmatched. The CDR3 consists of 15 residues. The CDR3 DNA follows: TGTGCCAGCAGCCAACGGGACAGAGCATACAATGAGCAGTTCTTC. It translates to CASSQRDRAYNEQFF.

The chain couples TRBV2 to TRBJ2-3; D not certain. V lost 6 bases and J 5 bases, leaving 6 bases between the germline ends. The CDR3 runs 11 residues. Per germline, CDR1 SNHLY and CDR2 FYNNEI. The CDR3 region has the DNA TGTGCCAGCAGCCCCCGAGATACGCAGTATTTT. Its translation is CASSPRDTQYF.

V and J are TRBV2 and TRBJ2-5, with D tentatively TRBD1 (6 bases). This CDR3 has 13 residues. V lost 8 bases and J 5 bases, leaving 15 bases between the germline ends. Germline V gene data show CDR1 as SNHLY and CDR2 as FYNNEI. This chain's CDR3 is CASDTQGRETQYF. Written as DNA, the CDR3 is TGTGCCAGCGATACACAGGGTCGTGAGACCCAGTACTTC.

The rearrangement joins TRBV19 to TRBJ2-2; possible D gene TRBD1, 6 bases. Germline-derived CDR1 and CDR2 are LNHDA and SQIVND (reference sequence). The CDR3 totals 14 residues. The germline V and J ends were trimmed by 4 bases and 1 base, with 7 bases remaining between them. CDR3 region: CASSTDRNTGELFF. CDR3 in DNA: TGTGCCAGTAGTACGGACAGGAACACCGGGGAGCTGTTTTTT.

This chain joins TRBV28 and TRBJ1-3; 7 bases map to TRBD1. Trimming at V came to 6 bases and at J to 2 bases, leaving 7 bases not matched to a gene. Looked up from germline, CDR1 is MDHEN and CDR2 is SYDVKM. The CDR3 is 15 residues long. CDR3 nucleotides: TGTGCCAGCAGATCACAGGGGAGGACTGGAAACACCATATATTTT. Translation: CASRSQGRTGNTIYF.

V gene TRBV7-8 combines with J gene TRBJ1-5; TRBD1 might be the D (6 bases). Germline V CDR1 and CDR2: SGHVS, FQNEAQ. The CDR3 has 15 residues. Trimming shortened V by 5 bases and J by 3 bases, and 14 bases separated the two germline ends. Here the CDR3 DNA reads TGTGCCAGCAGCCCCCGGGACATCTCCAATCAGCCCCAGCATTTT. As protein: CASSPRDISNQPQHF.

The CDR3 loop reads CATGLDNQPQHF. The CDR3 region has the DNA TGTGCCACCGGACTGGACAATCAGCCCCAGCATTTT. The gene calls are TRBV28 and TRBJ1-5; D gene unclear. V lost 10 bases to trimming and J lost 3 bases, with 10 bases between them. Germline CDR1 is MDHEN and CDR2 is SYDVKM. The CDR3 sequence is 12 residues long.

The chain couples TRBV19 to TRBJ2-3, with 7 bases that match TRBD2. Germline CDR1 and CDR2: LNHDA and SQIVND (reference sequence). After removal of 5 bases from V and 4 bases from J, the junction contained 15 bases not matched to a gene. This CDR3 comprises 17 residues. This CDR3 is CASSFSSGGPLADTQYF. The CDR3 region has the DNA TGTGCCAGTAGTTTCTCATCGGGAGGCCCACTAGCAGATACGCAGTATTTT.

The chain has TRBV7-8 and TRBJ1-1; D might be TRBD1 (5 bases). Trimming took 0 bases from V and 1 from J, leaving 12 bases between them. This CDR3 spans 16 amino acids. Germline CDR1 SGHVS, CDR2 FQNEAQ. The CDR3 region has the DNA TGTGCCAGCAGCTTAGCGCTTATCGGGGGGAACACTGAAGCTTTCTTT. The encoded protein is CASSLALIGGNTEAFF.